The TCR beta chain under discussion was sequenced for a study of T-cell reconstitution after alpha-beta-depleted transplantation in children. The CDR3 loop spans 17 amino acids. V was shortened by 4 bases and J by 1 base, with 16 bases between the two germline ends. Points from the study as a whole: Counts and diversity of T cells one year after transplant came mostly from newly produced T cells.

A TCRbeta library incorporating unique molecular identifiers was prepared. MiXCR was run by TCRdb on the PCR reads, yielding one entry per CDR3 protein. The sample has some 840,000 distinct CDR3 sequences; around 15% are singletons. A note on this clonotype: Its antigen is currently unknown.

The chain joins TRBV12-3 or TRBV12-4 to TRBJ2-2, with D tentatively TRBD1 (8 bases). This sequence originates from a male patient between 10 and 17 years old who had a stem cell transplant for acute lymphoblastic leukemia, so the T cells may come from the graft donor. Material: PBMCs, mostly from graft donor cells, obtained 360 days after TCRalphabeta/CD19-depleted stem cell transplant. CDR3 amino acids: CASSSWTGTKNTGELFF. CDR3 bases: TGTGCCAGCAGTTCATGGACAGGGACTAAGAACACCGGGGAGCTGTTTTTT.